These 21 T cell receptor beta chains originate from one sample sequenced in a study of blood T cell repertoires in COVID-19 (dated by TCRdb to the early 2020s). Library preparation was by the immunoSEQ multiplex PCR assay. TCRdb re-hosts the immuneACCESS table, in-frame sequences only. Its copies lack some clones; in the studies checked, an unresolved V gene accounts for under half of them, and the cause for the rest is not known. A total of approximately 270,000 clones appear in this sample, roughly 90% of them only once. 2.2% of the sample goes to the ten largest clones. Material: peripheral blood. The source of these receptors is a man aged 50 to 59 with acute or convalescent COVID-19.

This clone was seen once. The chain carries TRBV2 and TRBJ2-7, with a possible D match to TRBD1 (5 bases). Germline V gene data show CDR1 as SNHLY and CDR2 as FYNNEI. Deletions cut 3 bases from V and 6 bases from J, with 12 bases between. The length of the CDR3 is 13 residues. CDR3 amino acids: CASSDRGITEQYF. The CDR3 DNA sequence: TGTGCCAGCAGTGATAGGGGAATCACCGAGCAGTACTTC.

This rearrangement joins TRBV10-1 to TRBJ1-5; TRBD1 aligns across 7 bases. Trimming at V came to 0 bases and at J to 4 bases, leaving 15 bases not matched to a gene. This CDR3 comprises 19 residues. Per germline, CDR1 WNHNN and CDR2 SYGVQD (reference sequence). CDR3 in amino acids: CASSESLGQRRRANQPQHF. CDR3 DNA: TGCGCCAGCAGTGAGTCGTTGGGACAGCGACGACGGGCAAATCAGCCCCAGCATTTT.

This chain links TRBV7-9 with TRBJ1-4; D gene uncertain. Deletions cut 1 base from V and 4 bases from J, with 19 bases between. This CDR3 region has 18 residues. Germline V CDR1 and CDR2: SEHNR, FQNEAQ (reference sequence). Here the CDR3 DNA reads TGTGCCAGCAGCTTAGGGGAGAATTCCGGGCTAGTTAATGAAAAACTGTTTTTT. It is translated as CASSLGENSGLVNEKLFF.

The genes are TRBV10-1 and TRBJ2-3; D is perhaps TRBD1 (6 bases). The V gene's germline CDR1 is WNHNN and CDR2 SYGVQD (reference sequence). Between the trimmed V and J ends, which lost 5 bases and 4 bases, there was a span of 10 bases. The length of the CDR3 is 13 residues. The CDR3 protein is CASSPQGADTQYF. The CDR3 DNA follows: TGCGCCAGCAGTCCACAGGGAGCAGATACGCAGTATTTT.

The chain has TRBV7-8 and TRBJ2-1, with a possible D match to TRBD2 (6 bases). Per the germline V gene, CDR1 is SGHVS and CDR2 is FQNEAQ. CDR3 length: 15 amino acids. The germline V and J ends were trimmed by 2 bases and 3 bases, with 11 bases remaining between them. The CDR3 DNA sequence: TGTGCCAGCAGCTTAAGGGGAGGTAACTACAATGAGCAGTTCTTC. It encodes CASSLRGGNYNEQFF.

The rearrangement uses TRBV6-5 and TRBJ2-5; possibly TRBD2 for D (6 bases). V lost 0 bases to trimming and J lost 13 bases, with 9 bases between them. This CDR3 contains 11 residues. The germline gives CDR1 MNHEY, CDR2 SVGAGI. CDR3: CASSYSGDWYF. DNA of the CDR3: TGTGCCAGCAGTTACTCCGGGGACTGGTACTTC.

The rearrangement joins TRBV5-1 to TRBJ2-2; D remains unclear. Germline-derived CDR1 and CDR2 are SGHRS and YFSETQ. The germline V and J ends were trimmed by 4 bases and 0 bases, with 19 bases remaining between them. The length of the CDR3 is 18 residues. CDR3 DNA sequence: TGCGCCAGCAGCCCCCAGCAGGCGAGTGTTACGAACACCGGGGAGCTGTTTTTT. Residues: CASSPQQASVTNTGELFF.

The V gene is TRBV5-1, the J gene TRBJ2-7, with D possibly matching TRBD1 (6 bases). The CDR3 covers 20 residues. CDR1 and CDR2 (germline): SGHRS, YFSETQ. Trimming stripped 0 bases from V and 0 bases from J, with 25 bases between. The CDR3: CASSLALQGYLPTNSYEQYF. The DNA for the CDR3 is TGCGCCAGCAGCTTGGCCCTTCAGGGGTACCTTCCTACGAACTCCTACGAGCAGTACTTC.

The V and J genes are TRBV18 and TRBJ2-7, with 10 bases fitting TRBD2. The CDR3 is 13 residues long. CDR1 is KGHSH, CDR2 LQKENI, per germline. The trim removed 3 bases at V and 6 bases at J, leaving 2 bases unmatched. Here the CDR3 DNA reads TGTGCCAGCTCACCGCAGCGGGGGGGCGAGCAGTACTTC. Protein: CASSPQRGGEQYF.

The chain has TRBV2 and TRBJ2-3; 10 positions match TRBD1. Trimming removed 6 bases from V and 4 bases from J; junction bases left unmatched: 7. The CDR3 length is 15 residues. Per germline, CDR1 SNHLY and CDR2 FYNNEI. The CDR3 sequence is CASSQDRGPADTQYF. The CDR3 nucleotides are TGTGCCAGCAGCCAAGACAGGGGGCCCGCAGATACGCAGTATTTT.

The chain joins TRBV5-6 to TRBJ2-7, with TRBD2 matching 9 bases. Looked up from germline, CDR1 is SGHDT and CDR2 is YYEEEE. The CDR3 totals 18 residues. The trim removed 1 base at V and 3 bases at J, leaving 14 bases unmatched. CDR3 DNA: TGTGCCAGCAGCTTGTTACAGGGCGAGCGGGGGGAATTCTACGAGCAGTACTTC. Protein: CASSLLQGERGEFYEQYF. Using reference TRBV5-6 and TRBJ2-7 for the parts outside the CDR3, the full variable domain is DAGVTQSPTHLIKTRGQQVTLRCSPKSGHDTVSWYQQALGQGPQFIFQYYEEEERQRGNFPDRFSGHQFPNYSSELNVNALLLGDSALYLCASSLLQGERGEFYEQYFGPGTRLTVT.

The CDR3 nucleotides are TGTGCCAGCAGCTCCGAGGGTGGGTTTAATGAAAAACTGTTTTTT. Its protein is CASSSEGGFNEKLFF. J is TRBJ1-4 and V is TRBV13; D is unclear. This CDR3 is 15 amino acids long. CDR1 and CDR2 (germline): PRHDT, FYEKMQ (reference sequence). Trimming took off 4 bases at V and 4 bases at J, with 13 bases between the two ends.

Written as DNA, the CDR3 is TGCGCCAGCAGCGGGGGGGCCTTTCCCTCCGAGCAGTACTTC. This sequence encodes CASSGGAFPSEQYF. This chain uses TRBV10-2 with TRBJ2-7, with 8 bases aligning to TRBD2. The CDR3 has 14 amino acids. Unmatched junction bases numbered 10, after V lost 6 bases and J lost 6 bases. Germline V gene lookup returns CDR1 WSHSY and CDR2 SAAADI.

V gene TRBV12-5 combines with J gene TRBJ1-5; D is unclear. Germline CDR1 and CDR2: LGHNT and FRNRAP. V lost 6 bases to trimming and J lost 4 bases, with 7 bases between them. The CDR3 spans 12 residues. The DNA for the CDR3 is TGTGCTAGTGGGGCGGGGAATCAGCCCCAGCATTTT. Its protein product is CASGAGNQPQHF. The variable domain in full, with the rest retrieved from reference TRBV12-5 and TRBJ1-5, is DARVTQTPRHKVTEMGQEVTMRCQPILGHNTVFWYRQTMMQGLELLAYFRNRAPLDDSGMPKDRFSAEMPDATLATLKIQPSEPRDSAVYFCASGAGNQPQHFGDGTRLSIL.

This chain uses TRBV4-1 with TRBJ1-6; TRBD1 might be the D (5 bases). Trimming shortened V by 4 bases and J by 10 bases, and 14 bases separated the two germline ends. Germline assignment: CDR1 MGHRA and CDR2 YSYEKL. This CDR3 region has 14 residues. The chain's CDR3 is CASSLPGLGSPLHF. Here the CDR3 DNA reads TGCGCCAGCAGCCTCCCGGGACTTGGATCACCCCTCCACTTT.

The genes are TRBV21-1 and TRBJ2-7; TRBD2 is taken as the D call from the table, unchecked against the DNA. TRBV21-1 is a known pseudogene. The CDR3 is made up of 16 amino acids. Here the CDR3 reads CASSKGGAPESYEQYF. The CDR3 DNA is TGTGCCAGCAGCAAAGGCGGGGCGCCGGAGTCCTACGAGCAGTACTTC.

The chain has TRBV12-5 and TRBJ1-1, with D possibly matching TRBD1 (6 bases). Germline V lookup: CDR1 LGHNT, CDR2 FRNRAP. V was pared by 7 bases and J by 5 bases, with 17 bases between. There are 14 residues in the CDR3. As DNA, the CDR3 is TGTGCTAGTGCCCTTACAGGGCCGGGAACTGAAGCTTTCTTT. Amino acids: CASALTGPGTEAFF.

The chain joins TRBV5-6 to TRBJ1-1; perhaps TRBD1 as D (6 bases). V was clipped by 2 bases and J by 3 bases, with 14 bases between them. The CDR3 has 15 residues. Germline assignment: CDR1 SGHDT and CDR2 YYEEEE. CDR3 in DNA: TGTGCCAGCAGCTTAAAGACAGGATCCGACACTGAAGCTTTCTTT. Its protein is CASSLKTGSDTEAFF.

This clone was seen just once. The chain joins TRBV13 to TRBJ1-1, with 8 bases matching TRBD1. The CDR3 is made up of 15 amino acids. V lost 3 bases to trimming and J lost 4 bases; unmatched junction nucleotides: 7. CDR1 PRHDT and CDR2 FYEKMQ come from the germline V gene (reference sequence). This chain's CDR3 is CASSLDRVRGTEAFF. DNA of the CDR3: TGTGCCAGCAGCTTGGACAGGGTGCGTGGCACTGAAGCTTTCTTT.

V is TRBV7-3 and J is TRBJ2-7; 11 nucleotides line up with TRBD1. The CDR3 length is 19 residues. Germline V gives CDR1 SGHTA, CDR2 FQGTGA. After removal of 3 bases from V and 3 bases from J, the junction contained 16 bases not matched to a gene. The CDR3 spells CASSFKVTTWGTGGYEQYF. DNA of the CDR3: TGTGCCAGCAGCTTTAAGGTTACGACCTGGGGGACAGGGGGCTACGAGCAGTACTTC.

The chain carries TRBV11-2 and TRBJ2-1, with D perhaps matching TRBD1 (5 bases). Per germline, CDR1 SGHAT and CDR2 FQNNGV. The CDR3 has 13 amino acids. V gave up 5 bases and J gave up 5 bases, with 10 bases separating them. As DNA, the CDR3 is TGTGCCAGCAGCCGAGGACAAGACAATGAGCAGTTCTTC. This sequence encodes CASSRGQDNEQFF.